A selection of T cell receptor beta chains follows, all from one sample in a study of Ad26.COV2.S vaccination and SARS-CoV-2 variants. Some clones are missing from TCRdb's copy, which holds only in-frame ones; the method was immunoSEQ multiplex PCR. The data hold about 180,000 clones, with 87% observed a single time. Sequenced material: peripheral blood, taken after recovery from COVID-19. The receptor set was obtained from a human donor who had recovered from COVID-19. The CDR3 runs from the conserved cysteine through the conserved F or W. The D gene is left open where the match is weak. Rows give clone size only sometimes, using once, few, many, or a class for an expanded clone.

V gene,clone size,J gene,D gene,CDR3 protein,CDR3 DNA
TRBV27,once,TRBJ2-1,.,CASSPNYNEQFF,TGTGCCAGCAGTCCCAATTACAATGAGCAGTTCTTC
TRBV5-1,.,TRBJ1-2,.,CASSFADNSGYTF,TGCGCCAGCAGCTTCGCAGACAACTCGGGCTACACCTTC
TRBV27,few,TRBJ1-6,.,CASSLTGPLNSPLHF,TGTGCCAGCAGTTTAACCGGACCGCTGAATTCACCCCTCCACTTT
TRBV13,few,TRBJ1-1,.,CASSLPGAGGLNTEAFF,TGTGCCAGCAGCTTACCGGGGGCGGGGGGCCTGAACACTGAAGCTTTCTTT
TRBV5-5,.,TRBJ2-3,.,CASSFEGDVSTDTQYF,TGTGCCAGCAGCTTCGAAGGGGACGTAAGCACAGATACGCAGTATTTT
TRBV6-5,.,TRBJ1-2,.,CASSYRGRYGYTF,TGTGCCAGCAGTTACCGAGGGAGGTATGGCTACACCTTC
TRBV10-1,.,TRBJ2-7,.,CASGEGAPGEQYF,TGCGCCAGCGGGGAGGGGGCACCGGGGGAGCAGTACTTC
TRBV6-5,.,TRBJ1-1,TRBD1,CASRDRRGDTEAFF,TGTGCCAGCAGGGACAGGAGGGGGGACACTGAAGCTTTCTTT
TRBV9,.,TRBJ1-3,.,CASSLRDGGNTIYF,TGTGCCAGCAGCCTCCGGGACGGTGGAAACACCATATATTTT
TRBV29-1,.,TRBJ1-1,TRBD1,CSELTGTTEAFF,TGCAGCGAGTTGACAGGGACCACTGAAGCTTTCTTT
TRBV7-2,.,TRBJ1-1,.,CASSLEGRVNTEAFF,TGTGCCAGCAGCTTAGAGGGACGGGTGAACACTGAAGCTTTCTTT
TRBV2,.,TRBJ2-3,.,CASSGDSTDTQYF,TGTGCCAGCAGTGGTGACAGCACAGATACGCAGTATTTT
TRBV30,.,TRBJ2-3,.,CAWSVQDTQYF,TGTGCCTGGAGTGTACAAGATACGCAGTATTTT